Shown below are 7 T cell receptor beta chains from a single sample sequenced in a study of T cell repertoires in ileal Crohn's disease. Libraries were prepared by immunoSEQ multiplex PCR; TCRdb keeps only in-frame clonotypes and omits some of them. The profile shows some 16,000 clones, less than 90% of them singletons. Sequenced input: ileal tissue. The receptors were sampled from an adult with Crohn's disease.

The DNA of the CDR3 is TGTGCCAGCAGCCGGGACTCAAACTACGAGCAGTACTTC. Its translation is CASSRDSNYEQYF. V and J are TRBV5-6 and TRBJ2-7; weak D call: TRBD2 (6 bases). This CDR3 has 13 amino acids. Germline loops: CDR1 SGHDT, CDR2 YYEEEE. The V end lost 4 bases, the J end lost 3 bases, and 11 bases lay between the germline ends.

V gene TRBV18 combines with J gene TRBJ2-3; D is perhaps TRBD2 (6 bases). CDR1 is KGHSH and CDR2 is LQKENI in the germline V gene. The CDR3 loop spans 14 amino acids. The germline V and J ends were trimmed by 4 bases and 6 bases, with 14 bases remaining between them. The CDR3 reads CASSLGAGTDTQYF. Written as DNA, the CDR3 is TGTGCCAGCTCACTGGGCGCGGGGACGGATACGCAGTATTTT.

This sequence joins TRBV18 and TRBJ1-6; no clear D. Trimming pared 4 bases from V and 5 bases from J, leaving 12 bases between. CDR1 is KGHSH, CDR2 LQKENI, per germline. CDR3 length: 15 residues. Here the CDR3 reads CASSRAHADNSPLHF. The DNA of the CDR3 is TGTGCCAGCTCACGGGCCCACGCCGATAATTCACCCCTCCACTTT.

This clone was counted a single time. The chain carries TRBV7-6 and TRBJ2-3, with 9 positions matching TRBD2. In germline, CDR1 is SGHVS, CDR2 FNYEAQ. The CDR3 runs to 16 residues. The V segment lost 5 bases and the J segment 1 base; nucleotides outside the gene matches: 7. CDR3 sequence (DNA): TGTGCCAGCAGCCCCCAGTCTAGCGGGGGCACAGATACGCAGTATTTT. This translates into CASSPQSSGGTDTQYF.

V and J are TRBV4-3 and TRBJ2-2, with a possible D match to TRBD2 (7 bases). Germline CDR1 LGHNA, CDR2 YSLEER. Trimming shortened V by 0 bases and J by 4 bases, and 12 bases separated the two germline ends. The CDR3 is 16 amino acids. The CDR3 loop is CASSQDRGGPTGELFF. DNA for the CDR3: TGCGCCAGCAGCCAAGATCGCGGGGGCCCCACCGGGGAGCTGTTTTTT.

The V and J genes are TRBV19 and TRBJ2-3; 7 positions match TRBD1. The V segment lost 5 bases and the J segment 5 bases; nucleotides outside the gene matches: 4. Germline loops: CDR1 LNHDA, CDR2 SQIVND (reference sequence). There are 13 residues in the CDR3. DNA of the CDR3: TGTGCCAGTAGTTCGAGACAGGGAGATACGCAGTATTTT. Translating gives CASSSRQGDTQYF.

CDR3 bases: TGTGCCAGCAGCCAAAACGGGGACAGGGTAGGCTCCTACAATGAGCAGTTCTTC. This sequence encodes CASSQNGDRVGSYNEQFF. This sequence joins TRBV7-3 and TRBJ2-1, with TRBD1 matching 9 bases. There are 18 residues in the CDR3. J lost 0 bases, V lost 5 bases, and 11 bases had no gene match. The germline V gene has CDR1 SGHTA and CDR2 FQGTGA.